The rows below give T cell receptor beta chains drawn from one sample of a study of CD8 T cells in ankylosing spondylitis. In TCRdb, the 5' RACE reads were re-called with MiXCR into one record per CDR3 protein. Among about 90,000 distinct CDR3 sequences listed, approximately 8.9% were seen once. Sequencing used blood, either unsorted or a sorted T cell fraction (not recorded which). Receptors originate from a male donor with ankylosing spondylitis. The CDR3 runs from the conserved cysteine through the conserved F or W. Each record gives: V gene, clone size, J gene, D gene, CDR3 length, CDR3 DNA, CDR3 protein. D genes are given only for firm matches. Rows may omit the clone size; those that give it use once, few, many or a size class.

v_call: TRBV24-1; clone_size: many; j_call: TRBJ2-2; d_call: NA; cdr3_length: 15; cdr3_nt: TGTGCCACCAGTGATTCTACAGGGTTGACCGGGGAGCTGTTTTTT; cdr3_aa: CATSDSTGLTGELFF
v_call: TRBV29-1; clone_size: many; j_call: TRBJ1-1; d_call: TRBD1; cdr3_length: 14; cdr3_nt: TGCAGCGTTGAATCGACGGACAGGCTCACTGAAGCTTTCTTT; cdr3_aa: CSVESTDRLTEAFF
v_call: TRBV27; clone_size: many; j_call: TRBJ2-1; d_call: TRBD1; cdr3_length: 13; cdr3_nt: TGTGCCGCAGGGGGCCCGATTTACAATGAGCAGTTCTTC; cdr3_aa: CAAGGPIYNEQFF
v_call: TRBV7-9; clone_size: NA; j_call: TRBJ2-1; d_call: NA; cdr3_length: 13; cdr3_nt: TGTGCCAGCAGCCCAGTCTCCCGTAATGAGCAGTTCTTC; cdr3_aa: CASSPVSRNEQFF
v_call: TRBV19; clone_size: many; j_call: TRBJ2-2; d_call: NA; cdr3_length: 14; cdr3_nt: TGTGCCAGTAGTATCGGGGGCCTGGGAGGGGAGCTGTTTTTT; cdr3_aa: CASSIGGLGGELFF
v_call: TRBV20-1; clone_size: many; j_call: TRBJ2-4; d_call: TRBD2; cdr3_length: 18; cdr3_nt: TGCAGTGCTAGAGCGCAATCGGGACTAGCGGGAGCCAAAAACATTCAGTACTTC; cdr3_aa: CSARAQSGLAGAKNIQYF
v_call: TRBV7-9; clone_size: many; j_call: TRBJ2-1; d_call: NA; cdr3_length: 14; cdr3_nt: TGTGCCAGCACCCCAAGTAGCTCCTACAATGAGCAGTTCTTC; cdr3_aa: CASTPSSSYNEQFF
v_call: TRBV20-1; clone_size: NA; j_call: TRBJ2-3; d_call: NA; cdr3_length: 17; cdr3_nt: TGCAGTGCTAGAGATGGGGCAGAACCCTCTAGCACAGATACGCAGTATTTT; cdr3_aa: CSARDGAEPSSTDTQYF
v_call: TRBV15; clone_size: many; j_call: TRBJ2-1; d_call: NA; cdr3_length: 14; cdr3_nt: TGTGCCACCAGCAGAGATCCTAGCTTCGATGAGCAGTTCTTC; cdr3_aa: CATSRDPSFDEQFF
v_call: TRBV4-1; clone_size: many; j_call: TRBJ2-1; d_call: NA; cdr3_length: 15; cdr3_nt: TGCGCCAGCAGCCAAGATCGGCTAGTGGCTAATGAGCAGTTCTTC; cdr3_aa: CASSQDRLVANEQFF